The T cell receptor beta chain described here comes from a study of T cell responses to AZD1222 COVID-19 vaccine. Overall study findings and caveats: Regions 160-218 and 743-854 held dominance among vaccine-associated CD4 TCRs, which spanned spike. Repertoire sampling happened only post peak T cell response. Baseline serology detected seropositivity in only six AZD1222 recipients.

Combined were second doses at about 4 or about 12 weeks. This clone is a singleton in its sample. Its cognate antigen is unknown. The data were produced by immunoSEQ multiplex PCR, yet TCRdb's version contains in-frame clones alone and is incomplete. Counted here are 180,000 or so clones, more than 75% occurring once; the ten biggest clones make up 25% to 30%. Germline V gene data show CDR1 as DFQATT and CDR2 as SNEGSKA (reference sequence). This CDR3 spans 13 amino acids. With 3 bases removed from V and 1 base from J, the gap between germline ends came to 9 bases. This sample comprised peripheral blood, obtained 28 days after the second AZD1222 dose. V gene TRBV20-1 combines with J gene TRBJ1-1, with no clear D. The receptor was isolated from an adult who received the AZD1222 COVID-19 vaccine. CDR3 amino acids: CSASHPPNTEAFF. CDR3 sequence (DNA): TGCAGTGCTAGTCATCCGCCGAACACTGAAGCTTTCTTT.